This TCR beta chain was sequenced in a study of blood T cell repertoires in COVID-19. Across the whole study: The origin of the acute and convalescent COVID-19 samples was the United States, Italy and Spain. Sources were T cells, B-cell-depleted T cells, or PBMCs; the material itself was cDNA or gDNA.

CDR3 length: 15 amino acids. CDR1 SGHDT and CDR2 YYEEEE come from the germline V gene. Deletions cut 5 bases from V and 3 bases from J, with 15 bases between. Original analysis: Reference gene primers were amplified, and this amplification served to estimate nucleated cell counts. This table comes from immunoSEQ multiplex PCR, and its TCRdb copy is limited to in-frame clones, with some not included. The DNA was the basis for D and trimming; V, J and clone size are from that table. This table has 130,000 to 150,000 clones, more than 75% appearing once. This chain joins TRBV5-6 and TRBJ2-1; TRBD1 might be the D (5 bases). Input material: peripheral blood. The sequence derives from a man aged 55 to 70 with acute or convalescent COVID-19. The CDR3 is CASRGRGSDYNEQFF. CDR3 bases: TGTGCCAGCAGGGGGCGAGGCAGCGACTACAATGAGCAGTTCTTC.